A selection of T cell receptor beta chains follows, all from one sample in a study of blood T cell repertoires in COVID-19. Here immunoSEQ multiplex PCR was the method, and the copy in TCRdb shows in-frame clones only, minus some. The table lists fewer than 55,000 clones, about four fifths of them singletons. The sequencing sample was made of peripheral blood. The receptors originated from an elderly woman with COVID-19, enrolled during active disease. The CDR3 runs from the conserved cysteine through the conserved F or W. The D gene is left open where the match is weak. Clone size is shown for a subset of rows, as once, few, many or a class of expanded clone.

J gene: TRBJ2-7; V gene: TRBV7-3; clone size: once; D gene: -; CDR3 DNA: TGTGCCAGCAGCTTAACTGGGGAGCGGGAGCAGTACTTC; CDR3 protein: CASSLTGEREQYF
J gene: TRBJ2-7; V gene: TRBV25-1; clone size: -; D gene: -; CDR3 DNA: TGTGCCAGCAGTCCGACGGAAGGGGCCCCAAGGGCCTACGAGCAGTACTTC; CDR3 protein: CASSPTEGAPRAYEQYF
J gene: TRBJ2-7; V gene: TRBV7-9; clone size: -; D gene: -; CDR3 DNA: TGTGCCAGCAGTCCGGGGGAGACCCCCTACGAGCAGTACTTC; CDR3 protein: CASSPGETPYEQYF
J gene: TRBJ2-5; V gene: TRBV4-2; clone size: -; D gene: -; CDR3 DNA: TGTGCCAGCAGCCGAGAGGGGGGAGTTGAGACCCAGTACTTC; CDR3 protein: CASSREGGVETQYF
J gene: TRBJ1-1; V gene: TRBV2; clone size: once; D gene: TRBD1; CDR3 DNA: TGTGCCAGCAATGGACAGGTTGGGGGCACTGAAGCTTTCTTT; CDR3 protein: CASNGQVGGTEAFF
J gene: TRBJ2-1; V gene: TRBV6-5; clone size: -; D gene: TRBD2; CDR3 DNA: TGTGCCAGCCGAAAACTAGCGGGTTTCTACAATGAGCAGTTCTTC; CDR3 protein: CASRKLAGFYNEQFF
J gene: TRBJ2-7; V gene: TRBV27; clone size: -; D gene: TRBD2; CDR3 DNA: TGTGCCAGCAGCCTGGGACTAGCGGGAGGTGACGAGCAGTACTTC; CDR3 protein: CASSLGLAGGDEQYF
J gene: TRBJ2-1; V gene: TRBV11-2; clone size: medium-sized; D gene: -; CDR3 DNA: TGTGCCAGCAGCTTACCCGGCTACAATGAGCAGTTCTTC; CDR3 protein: CASSLPGYNEQFF
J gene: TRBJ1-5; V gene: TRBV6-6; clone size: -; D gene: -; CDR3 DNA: TGTGCCAGCAATTGGGGGCTCGATCAGCCCCAGCATTTT; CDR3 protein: CASNWGLDQPQHF
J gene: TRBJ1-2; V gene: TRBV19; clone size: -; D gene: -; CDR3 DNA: TGTGCCAGTAGTGGCTCTGGGGGGTTGGGGGTGCGCAACTATGGCTACACCTTC; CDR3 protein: CASSGSGGLGVRNYGYTF
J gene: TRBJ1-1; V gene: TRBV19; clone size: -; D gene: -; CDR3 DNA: TGTGCCAGCCTTAGTTCTCGACAGGTCATGAACACTGAAGCTTTCTTT; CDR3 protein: CASLSSRQVMNTEAFF
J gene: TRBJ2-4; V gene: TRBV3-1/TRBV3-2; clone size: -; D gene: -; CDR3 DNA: TGTGCCAGCAGCCAAGATTATTCAGTGACAACTAGCCGCCTCTACTTC; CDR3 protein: CASSQDYSVTTSRLYF
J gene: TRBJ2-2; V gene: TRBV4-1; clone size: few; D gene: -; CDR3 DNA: TGCGCCAGCAGCCACCCGAGGGCACCGAACACCGGGGAGCTGTTTTTT; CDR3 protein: CASSHPRAPNTGELFF
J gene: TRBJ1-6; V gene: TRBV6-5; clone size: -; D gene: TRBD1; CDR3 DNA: TGTGCCAGCACGACCGGGACAGGGCCTAATTCACCCCTCCACTTT; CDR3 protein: CASTTGTGPNSPLHF
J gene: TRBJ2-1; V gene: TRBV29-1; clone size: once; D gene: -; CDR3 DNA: TGCAGCGGCACGGGAAATAGAGAGCAGTTCTTC; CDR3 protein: CSGTGNREQFF
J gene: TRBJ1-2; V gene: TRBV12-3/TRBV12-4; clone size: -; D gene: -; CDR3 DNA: TGTGCCAGCAGTTTGACAGTCTTTTATGGCTACACCTTC; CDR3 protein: CASSLTVFYGYTF
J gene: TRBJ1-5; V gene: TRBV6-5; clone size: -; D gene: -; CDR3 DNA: TGTGCCAGCCGGGGGGCGGCTGGTAGCAATCAGCCCCAGCATTTT; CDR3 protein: CASRGAAGSNQPQHF
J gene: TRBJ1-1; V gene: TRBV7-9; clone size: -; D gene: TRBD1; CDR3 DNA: TGTGCCAGCAGCTCGGAGGGACAGGGACGGAAAGCTTTCTTT; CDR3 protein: CASSSEGQGRKAFF
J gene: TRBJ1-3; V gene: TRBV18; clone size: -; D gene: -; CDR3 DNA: TGTGCCAGCAGCGCCCTGGGACATCAAATCCGGAACACCATATATTTT; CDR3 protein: CASSALGHQIRNTIYF
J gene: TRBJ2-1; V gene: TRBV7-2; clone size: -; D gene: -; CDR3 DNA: TGTGCCAGCAGCCATAGCGGATCTATCTCCTACAATGAGCAGTTCTTC; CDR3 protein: CASSHSGSISYNEQFF
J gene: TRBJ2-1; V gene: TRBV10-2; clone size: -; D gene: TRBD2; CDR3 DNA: TGCGCCAGCAGGGAAGCGGGAGTCAGGAATGAGCAGTTCTTC; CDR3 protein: CASREAGVRNEQFF
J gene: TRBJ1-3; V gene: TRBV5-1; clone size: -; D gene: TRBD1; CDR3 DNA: TGCGCCAGCAGCGCGGGACAGGCTGCCGGAAACACCATATATTTT; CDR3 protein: CASSAGQAAGNTIYF
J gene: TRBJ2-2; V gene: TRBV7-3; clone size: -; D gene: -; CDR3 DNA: TGTGCCAGCAGCTCCGGACAGACGAACACCGGGGAGCTGTTTTTT; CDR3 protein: CASSSGQTNTGELFF
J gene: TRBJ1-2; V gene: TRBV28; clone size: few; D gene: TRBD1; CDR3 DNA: TGTGCCAGCAGTTCAACCGACAGGGTTGATGGCTACACCTTC; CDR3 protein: CASSSTDRVDGYTF
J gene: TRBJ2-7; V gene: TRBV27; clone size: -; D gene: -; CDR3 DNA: TGTGCCAGCAGTTCCGGTGGCTCCTACGAGCAGTACTTC; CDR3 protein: CASSSGGSYEQYF
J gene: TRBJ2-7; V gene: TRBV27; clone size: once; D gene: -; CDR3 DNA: TGTGCCAGCAGTTTGAGGAGTGATGCCCCCTACGAGCAGTACTTC; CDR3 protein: CASSLRSDAPYEQYF
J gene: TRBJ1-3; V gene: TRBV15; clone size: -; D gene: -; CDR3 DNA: TGTGCCACCAGCAGAGTTAGGGGAGGAAGAAACACCATATATTTT; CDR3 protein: CATSRVRGGRNTIYF
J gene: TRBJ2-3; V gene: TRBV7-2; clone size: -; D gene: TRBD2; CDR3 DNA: TGTGCCAGCAGCTTAGCTTTCGGGAGCGGGGCAGATACGCAGTATTTT; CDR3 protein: CASSLAFGSGADTQYF
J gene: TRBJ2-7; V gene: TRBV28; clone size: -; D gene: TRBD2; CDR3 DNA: TGTGCCAGCAGTCCAGGGGGCGCTAGCGGGAGTGGGGAGCAGTACTTC; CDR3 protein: CASSPGGASGSGEQYF
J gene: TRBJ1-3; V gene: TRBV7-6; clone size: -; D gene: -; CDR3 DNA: TGTGCCAGCAGCTTAGGGGAGCTGGCCGCTGGAAACACCATATATTTT; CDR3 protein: CASSLGELAAGNTIYF
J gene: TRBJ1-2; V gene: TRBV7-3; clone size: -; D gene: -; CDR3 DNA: TGTGCCAGCAGCTTATCGGGTGTATCAGACTATGGCTACACCTTC; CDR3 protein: CASSLSGVSDYGYTF
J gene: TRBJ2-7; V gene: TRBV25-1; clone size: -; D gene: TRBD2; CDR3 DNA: TGTGCCAGTCGCGGACTAGCGGGCCACTACGAGCAGTACTTC; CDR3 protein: CASRGLAGHYEQYF
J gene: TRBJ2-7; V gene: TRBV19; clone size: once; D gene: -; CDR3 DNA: TGTGCCAGTAGTCAGGACCCCCCGTTAAAGGGAGTCTACGAGCAGTACTTC; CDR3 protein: CASSQDPPLKGVYEQYF
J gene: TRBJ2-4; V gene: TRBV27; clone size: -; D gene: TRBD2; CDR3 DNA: TGTGCCAGCAGTTTATTGACTAGCGGGAGTAGAAACATTCAGTACTTC; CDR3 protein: CASSLLTSGSRNIQYF
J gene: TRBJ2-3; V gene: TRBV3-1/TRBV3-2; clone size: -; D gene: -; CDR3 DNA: TGTGCCAGCAGCCCCCGGGGAGATACGCAGTATTTT; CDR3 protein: CASSPRGDTQYF
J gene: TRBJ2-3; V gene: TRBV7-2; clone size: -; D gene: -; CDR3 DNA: TGTGCCAGCACCCCATCCGGGACTCCCCTTCCTAGCACAGATACGCAGTATTTT; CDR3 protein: CASTPSGTPLPSTDTQYF
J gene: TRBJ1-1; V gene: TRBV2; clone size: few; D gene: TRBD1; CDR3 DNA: TGTGCCAGCAGGACCCTCCAGGGGGCCACTGAAGCTTTCTTT; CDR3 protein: CASRTLQGATEAFF
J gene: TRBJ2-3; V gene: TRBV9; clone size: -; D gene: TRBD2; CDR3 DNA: TGTGCCAGCAGCGCACAGACTAGCGGGAGTGGAACAGATACGCAGTATTTT; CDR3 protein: CASSAQTSGSGTDTQYF
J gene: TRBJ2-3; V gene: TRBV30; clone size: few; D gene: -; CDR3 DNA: TGTGCCTGGAGTGCGGGGGGCGGGAGTGCAGATACGCAGTATTTT; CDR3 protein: CAWSAGGGSADTQYF
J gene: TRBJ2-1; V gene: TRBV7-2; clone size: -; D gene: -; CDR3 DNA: TGTGCCAGCAGCCCCCTTCTGGGACAAAACAATGAGCAGTTCTTC; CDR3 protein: CASSPLLGQNNEQFF
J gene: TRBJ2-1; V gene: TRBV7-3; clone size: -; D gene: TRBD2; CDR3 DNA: TGTGCCAGCAGCTTAGGCGCGGGAGCTAGAAATGAGCAGTTCTTC; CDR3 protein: CASSLGAGARNEQFF
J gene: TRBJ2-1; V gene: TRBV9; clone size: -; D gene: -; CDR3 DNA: TGTGCCAGCAGCCCGGGATTAGAGCAGTTCTTC; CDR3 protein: CASSPGLEQFF
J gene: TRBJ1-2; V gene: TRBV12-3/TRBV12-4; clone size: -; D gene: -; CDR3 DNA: TGTGCCAGCAGCCGGACAGTCGAATATGGCTACACCTTC; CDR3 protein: CASSRTVEYGYTF
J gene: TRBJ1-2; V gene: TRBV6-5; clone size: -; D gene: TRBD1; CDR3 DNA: TGTGCCAGCAGGCCGGGACAGGGAATCTATGGCTACACCTTC; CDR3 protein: CASRPGQGIYGYTF
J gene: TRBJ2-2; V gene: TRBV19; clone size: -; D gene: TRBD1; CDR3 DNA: TGTGCCACTCGGGGACAGGGGTACACCGGGGAGCTGTTTTTT; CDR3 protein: CATRGQGYTGELFF
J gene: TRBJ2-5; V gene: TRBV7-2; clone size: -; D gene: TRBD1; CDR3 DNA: TGTGCCAGCAGCAGACAGGGCGGCGAGACCCAGTACTTC; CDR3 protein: CASSRQGGETQYF
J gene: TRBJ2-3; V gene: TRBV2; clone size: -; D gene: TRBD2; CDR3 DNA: TGTGCCAGCAGTGCTAGCGGGAGTTCAGATACGCAGTATTTT; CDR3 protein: CASSASGSSDTQYF
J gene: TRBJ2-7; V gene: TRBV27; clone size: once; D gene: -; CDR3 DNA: TGTGCCAGCAGTTCCCCTGGGCGAAGCTCCTACGAGCAGTACTTC; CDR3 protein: CASSSPGRSSYEQYF
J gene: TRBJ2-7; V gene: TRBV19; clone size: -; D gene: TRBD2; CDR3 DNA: TGTGCCAGTAGCACAGGACTAGCGGGAGCTGAGGAGCAGTACTTC; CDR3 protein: CASSTGLAGAEEQYF
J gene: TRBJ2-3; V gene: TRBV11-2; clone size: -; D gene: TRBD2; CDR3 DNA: TGTGCCAGCAGCCTCCTAGCGGGAGTGAACACAGATACGCAGTATTTT; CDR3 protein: CASSLLAGVNTDTQYF
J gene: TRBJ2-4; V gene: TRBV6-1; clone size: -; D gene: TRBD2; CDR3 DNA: TGTGCCAGCAGTGAATGTACAGCGGGAGGGCGAGGAATGTTAGCCAAAAACATTCAGTACTTC; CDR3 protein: CASSECTAGGRGMLAKNIQYF
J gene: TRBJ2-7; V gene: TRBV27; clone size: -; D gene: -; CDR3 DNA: TGTGCCAGCAGTTTTCGGGAAAGGGCGCCCAATGGTGAGCAGTACTTC; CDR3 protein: CASSFRERAPNGEQYF
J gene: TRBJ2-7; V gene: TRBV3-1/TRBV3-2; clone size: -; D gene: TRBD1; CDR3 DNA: TGTGCCAGCAGCCAAGGACGGACAGGGGCAAGCGAGCAGTACTTC; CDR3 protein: CASSQGRTGASEQYF
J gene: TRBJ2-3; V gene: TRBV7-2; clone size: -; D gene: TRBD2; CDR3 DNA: TGTGCCAGCAGCTTCCTCGGAGCGGGAGCCGCAGATACGCAGTATTTT; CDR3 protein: CASSFLGAGAADTQYF
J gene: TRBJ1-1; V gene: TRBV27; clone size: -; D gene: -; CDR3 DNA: TGTGCCAGCAGTCGCAGGGCCAGGAACACTGAAGCTTTCTTT; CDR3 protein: CASSRRARNTEAFF
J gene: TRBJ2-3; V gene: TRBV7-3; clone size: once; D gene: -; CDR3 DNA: TGTGCCAGCAGCTTAGGACTAAACACAGATACGCAGTATTTT; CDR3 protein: CASSLGLNTDTQYF